This T cell receptor beta chain was sequenced in a study of blood T cells in healthy people across ages. This CDR3 spans 14 amino acids. Germline V gives CDR1 MDHEN, CDR2 SYDVKM. Trimming removed 4 bases from V and 9 bases from J, with 13 bases in between. A second PCR of about 6 to 11 cycles used a sample-barcoded 5' primer and a J-beta primer mix. Paired-end reads containing CDR3 totaled no fewer than 3 million for each sample. TCRdb analysed the 5' RACE reads with MiXCR anew, one entry per CDR3 protein. In the table there are about 730,000 distinct CDR3 sequences, roughly 47% of which are singletons.

The TCR comes from a woman aged 60-75 years in good health. Sequences were obtained from blood. V gene TRBV28 combines with J gene TRBJ1-6; no clear D gene. CDR3: CASSSQLKGSPLHF. The CDR3 bases are TGTGCCAGCAGTTCACAGTTAAAAGGTTCACCCCTCCACTTT.